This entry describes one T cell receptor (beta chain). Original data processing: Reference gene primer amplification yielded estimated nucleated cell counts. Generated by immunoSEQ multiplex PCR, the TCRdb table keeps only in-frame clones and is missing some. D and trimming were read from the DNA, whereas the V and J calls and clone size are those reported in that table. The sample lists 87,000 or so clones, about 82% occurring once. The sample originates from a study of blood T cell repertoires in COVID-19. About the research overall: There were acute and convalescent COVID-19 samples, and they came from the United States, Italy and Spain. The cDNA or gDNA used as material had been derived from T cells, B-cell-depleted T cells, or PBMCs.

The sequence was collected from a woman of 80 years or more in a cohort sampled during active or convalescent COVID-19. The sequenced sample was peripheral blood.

The CDR3 bases are TGTGCCAGCCACCGGGACTGGGATGAAAAACTGTTTTTT. This codes for CASHRDWDEKLFF. The V call is TRBV25-1, the J call TRBJ1-4, with D possibly being TRBD1 (5 bases). The CDR3 runs to 13 residues. Germline-derived CDR1 and CDR2 are MGHDK and SYGVNS. V was shortened by 8 bases and J by 6 bases, with 13 bases between the two germline ends. Full variable domain (remainder filled in from reference TRBV25-1 and TRBJ1-4): EADIYQTPRYLVIGTGKKITLECSQTMGHDKMYWYQQDPGMELHLIHYSYGVNSTEKGDLSSESTVSRIRTEHFPLTLESARPSHTSQYLCASHRDWDEKLFFGSGTQLSVL.